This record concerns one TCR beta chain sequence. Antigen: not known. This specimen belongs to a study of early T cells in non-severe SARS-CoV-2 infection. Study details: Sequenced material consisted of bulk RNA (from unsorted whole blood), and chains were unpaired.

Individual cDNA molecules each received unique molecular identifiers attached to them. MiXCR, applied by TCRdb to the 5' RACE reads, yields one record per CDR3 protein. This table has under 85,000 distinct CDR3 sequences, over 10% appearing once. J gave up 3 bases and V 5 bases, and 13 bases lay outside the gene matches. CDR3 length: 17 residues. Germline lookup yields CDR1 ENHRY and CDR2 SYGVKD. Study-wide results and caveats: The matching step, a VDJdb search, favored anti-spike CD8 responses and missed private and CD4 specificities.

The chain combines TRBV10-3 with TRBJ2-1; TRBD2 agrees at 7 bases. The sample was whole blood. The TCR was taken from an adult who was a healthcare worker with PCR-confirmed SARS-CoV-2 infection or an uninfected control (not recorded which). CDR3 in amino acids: CAISQLPSGKSYNEQFF. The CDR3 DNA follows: TGTGCCATCAGTCAACTACCAAGCGGGAAGAGCTACAATGAGCAGTTCTTC.